Presented here are 4 T cell receptor beta chains from one specimen sequenced in a study of cytomegalovirus exposure and HLA in healthy donors. In the PCR, 60 Vbeta and 13 Jbeta primers were used. Produced via immunoSEQ multiplex PCR; TCRdb's table is partial and in-frame only. This sample contains around 140,000 clones. Sample: PBMCs. These receptors were collected from a male donor in good health and CMV-seronegative.

The chain recombines TRBV19 with TRBJ1-1, with D possibly matching TRBD1 (5 bases). CDR1 and CDR2 from the germline V gene are LNHDA and SQIVND (reference sequence). The CDR3 has 14 residues. Trimming left V 5 bases short and J 0 bases short, with 10 bases between. The CDR3 sequence is CASSSGELNTEAFF. The CDR3 nucleotides read TGTGCCAGTAGTTCGGGGGAACTGAACACTGAAGCTTTCTTT.

The chain employs TRBV29-1 and TRBJ1-2; TRBD1 is a possible D gene (6 bases). The CDR3 loop spans 14 amino acids. V lost 4 bases, J lost 4 bases, and 16 bases lay in between. Germline CDR1 reads SQVTM; CDR2 reads ANQGSEA. The CDR3 DNA reads TGCAGCGTTGGTGGGGGCGCCGGATCCTATGGCTACACCTTC. The encoded protein is CSVGGGAGSYGYTF.

The J gene is TRBJ1-4, the V gene TRBV7-9, with TRBD1 matching 8 bases. V shed 4 bases and J 7 bases; nucleotides not matched to a gene: 5. The CDR3 runs to 14 residues. Germline V CDR1 and CDR2: SEHNR, FQNEAQ (reference sequence). The DNA for the CDR3 is TGTGCCAGCAGCTCCAGGACAGGGCTTGAAAAACTGTTTTTT. It specifies CASSSRTGLEKLFF.

The rearrangement joins TRBV2 to TRBJ2-1; no definite D call. There are 12 residues in the CDR3. Germline loops: CDR1 SNHLY, CDR2 FYNNEI. Trimming pared 6 bases from V and 9 bases from J, leaving 12 bases between. The CDR3 DNA follows: TGTGCCAGCAGCCCTCTAAATGTTGAGCAGTTCTTC. Its protein product is CASSPLNVEQFF.